The 14 T cell receptor beta chains reported below all come from one sample, sequenced in a study of radiation and T cells in renal cell carcinoma. TCRdb keeps only in-frame clones here, not all; method: immunoSEQ multiplex PCR. The sample lists 97,000 or so clones; roughly 82% were seen once. Time point reported: blood 4 weeks post-SBRT, at nephrectomy. As for treatment: 15 Gy SBRT to primary tumor, nephrectomy 4 weeks later. This material consisted of blood, taken from a patient whose treatment included radiotherapy and nephrectomy. Receptor source: a man in his fifties or sixties with renal cell carcinoma.

V and J are TRBV30 and TRBJ2-1; 8 positions agree with TRBD2. Germline loops: CDR1 GTSNPN, CDR2 SVGIG (reference sequence). V dropped 4 bases and J dropped 7; count of bases not matched to a gene: 12. The CDR3 runs to 15 residues. Here the CDR3 reads CAWIYRGRIGNEQFF. The CDR3 coding sequence is TGTGCCTGGATCTATCGCGGGAGGATTGGGAATGAGCAGTTCTTC. The complete variable domain, with remaining parts taken from reference TRBV30 and TRBJ2-1, reads SQTIHQWPATLVQPVGSPLSLECTVEGTSNPNLYWYRQAAGRGLQLLFYSVGIGQISSEVPQNLSASRPQDRQFILSSKKLLLSDSGFYLCAWIYRGRIGNEQFFGPGTRLTVL.

The V gene is TRBV4-1, the J gene TRBJ1-1; the match to TRBD1 covers 7 bases. The ends lost 2 bases at V and 0 bases at J; junction bases unmatched: 9. CDR1 is MGHRA, CDR2 YSYEKL, per germline. This CDR3 has 17 residues. CDR3 in DNA: TGCGCCAGCAGCCAATCAATCTCCGGGACAGTGAACACTGAAGCTTTCTTT. Translating it yields CASSQSISGTVNTEAFF.

This chain joins TRBV5-4 and TRBJ2-1, with 14 bases matching TRBD2. Trimming cost V 3 bases and J 9 bases; bases outside gene matches: 14. Germline assignment: CDR1 SGHNT and CDR2 YYREEE (reference sequence). The CDR3 contains 18 residues. The CDR3 region has the DNA TGTGCCAGCAGCTCACGACTTCGACTAGCGGGAGGGCCGGGTGAGCAGTTCTTC. Its protein product is CASSSRLRLAGGPGEQFF.

J is TRBJ2-2 and V is TRBV18; tentatively, D is TRBD2 (5 bases). V was cut by 5 bases and J by 0 bases, with 10 bases left in between. Germline CDR1 is KGHSH and CDR2 is LQKENI. CDR3 length equals 15 residues. The CDR3, as DNA: TGTGCCAGCTCATCAAGCGGATCGAACACCGGGGAGCTGTTTTTT. This codes for CASSSSGSNTGELFF.

This chain links TRBV27 with TRBJ2-7; tentatively, D is TRBD1 (6 bases). The CDR3 runs to 14 residues. Germline V CDR1 and CDR2: MNHEY, SMNVEV (reference sequence). V was pared by 8 bases and J by 6 bases, with 20 bases between. CDR3 bases: TGTGCCAGCTCCCTGGGGGCGACGACGGTCGAGCAGTACTTC. This codes for CASSLGATTVEQYF.

The rearrangement links TRBV7-9 to TRBJ2-2; D remains ambiguous. Germline CDR1 SEHNR, CDR2 FQNEAQ (reference sequence). The CDR3 covers 14 residues. The V end lost 10 bases, the J end lost 7 bases, and 19 bases lay between the germline ends. The DNA for the CDR3 is TGTGCCATCCCCCGCCGGTCGCGGAGCGGGGAGCTGTTTTTT. Protein: CAIPRRSRSGELFF. Together with reference TRBV7-9 and TRBJ2-2, the CDR3 gives the full variable domain: DTGVSQNPRHKITKRGQNVTFRCDPISEHNRLYWYRQTLGQGPEFLTYFQNEAQLEKSRLLSDRFSAERPKGSFSTLEIQRTEQGDSAMYLCAIPRRSRSGELFFGEGSRLTVL.

This clone was seen only once. The J gene is TRBJ2-6, the V gene TRBV5-8; 7 bases match TRBD1. The CDR3 is 16 residues long. V dropped 1 base and J dropped 4; count of bases not matched to a gene: 5. CDR1 and CDR2 from the germline V gene are SGHTS and YDEGEE. As DNA, the CDR3 is TGTGCCAGCAGCTTGTTAACAGGGGCAGGGGCCAACGTCCTGACTTTC. It is translated as CASSLLTGAGANVLTF. Variable domain in full (rest from reference TRBV5-8 and TRBJ2-6): EAGVTQSPTHLIKTRGQQATLRCSPISGHTSVYWYQQALGLGLQFLLWYDEGEERNRGNFPPRFSGRQFPNYSSELNVNALELEDSALYLCASSLLTGAGANVLTFGAGSRLTVL.

The chain carries TRBV27 and TRBJ2-1; D is possibly TRBD1 (5 bases). The germline V gene has CDR1 MNHEY and CDR2 SMNVEV (reference sequence). V shed 2 bases and J shed 5 bases, with 10 bases lying between them. This CDR3 contains 14 residues. The CDR3 protein is CASSLAGPDNEQFF. In nucleotides, the CDR3 is TGTGCCAGCAGTTTAGCAGGGCCTGACAATGAGCAGTTCTTC.

This chain joins TRBV9 and TRBJ1-1, with 8 bases lining up with TRBD1. CDR1 SGDLS and CDR2 YYNGEE come from the germline V gene. This CDR3 comprises 12 residues. J lost 9 bases, V lost 4 bases, and 5 bases had no gene match. CDR3 nucleotide sequence: TGTGCCAGCAGCCTGACAGGGGAAAAAGCTTTCTTT. Translation: CASSLTGEKAFF.

This clone was observed a single time. This chain uses TRBV4-1 with TRBJ1-1, with a tentative D call TRBD1 (5 bases). Germline V CDR1 and CDR2: MGHRA, YSYEKL. The CDR3 has 13 residues. Trimming pared 5 bases from V and 6 bases from J, leaving 13 bases between. The CDR3 reads CASSWGGIAEAFF. Here the CDR3 DNA reads TGCGCCAGCAGCTGGGGGGGGATAGCTGAAGCTTTCTTT.

The CDR3 region is CASSLREGGTDTQYF. In nucleotides, the CDR3 is TGTGCCAGCTCACTACGGGAGGGAGGCACAGATACGCAGTATTTT. This chain joins TRBV18 and TRBJ2-3, with TRBD2 matching over 8 bases. The CDR3 covers 15 residues. CDR1 is KGHSH, CDR2 LQKENI, per germline. V shed 4 bases and J 1 base; nucleotides not matched to a gene: 4.

This chain links TRBV9 with TRBJ1-3; tentatively, D is TRBD1 (5 bases). This CDR3 is 17 amino acids long. With 1 base removed from V and 0 bases from J, the gap between germline ends came to 14 bases. Germline V gene lookup returns CDR1 SGDLS and CDR2 YYNGEE. The CDR3 spells CASSVLLGGTSGNTIYF. DNA for the CDR3: TGTGCCAGCAGCGTACTCCTGGGCGGGACCTCTGGAAACACCATATATTTT.

V and J are TRBV10-1 and TRBJ1-3; a weak D match, TRBD1 (5 bases). V was pared by 5 bases and J by 0 bases, with 20 bases between. CDR1 is WNHNN and CDR2 is SYGVQD in the germline V gene (reference sequence). The CDR3 contains 18 residues. In DNA, the CDR3 is TGCGCCAGCAGTAGATCAGGGCGTACGATCCTCTCTGGAAACACCATATATTTT. Its protein product is CASSRSGRTILSGNTIYF.

The gene calls are TRBV4-3 and TRBJ2-7; a possible D gene is TRBD2 (6 bases). In germline, CDR1 is LGHNA, CDR2 YSLEER. V was trimmed by 0 bases and J by 4 bases, leaving 19 bases between them. This CDR3 spans 17 amino acids. In nucleotides, the CDR3 is TGCGCCAGCAGCCAAGACGGAGGGCGGAGGCCCCCGTACGAGCAGTACTTC. This sequence encodes CASSQDGGRRPPYEQYF.